Following are 2 T cell receptor beta chains from one sample sequenced in a study of T cell responses to AZD1222 COVID-19 vaccine. Sequenced by immunoSEQ multiplex PCR; TCRdb stores in-frame clones only, minus some. The sample has under 150,000 clones, approximately 85% seen once. This sample comprised peripheral blood, obtained on day 0 of AZD1222 vaccination. The receptors originated from an adult in good health.

This clone has only one observation. The rearrangement joins TRBV6-2 or TRBV6-3 to TRBJ1-5, with no clear D. The germline gives CDR1 MNHEY, CDR2 SVGEGT. The CDR3 runs to 14 residues. The germline V and J ends were trimmed by 2 bases and 3 bases, with 8 bases remaining between them. For the CDR3, the DNA is TGTGCCAGCAGTTACGTCTCTCTCAATCAGCCCCAGCATTTT. Its translation is CASSYVSLNQPQHF.

The chain is built from TRBV30 and TRBJ1-2, with D hard to call. V lost 3 bases to trimming and J lost 4 bases, with 18 bases between them. This CDR3 contains 15 residues. CDR1 GTSNPN and CDR2 SVGIG come from the germline V gene (reference sequence). The CDR3 protein is CAWRTGRPAFYGYTF. The CDR3 region has the DNA TGTGCCTGGAGGACCGGGAGACCGGCCTTCTATGGCTACACCTTC.